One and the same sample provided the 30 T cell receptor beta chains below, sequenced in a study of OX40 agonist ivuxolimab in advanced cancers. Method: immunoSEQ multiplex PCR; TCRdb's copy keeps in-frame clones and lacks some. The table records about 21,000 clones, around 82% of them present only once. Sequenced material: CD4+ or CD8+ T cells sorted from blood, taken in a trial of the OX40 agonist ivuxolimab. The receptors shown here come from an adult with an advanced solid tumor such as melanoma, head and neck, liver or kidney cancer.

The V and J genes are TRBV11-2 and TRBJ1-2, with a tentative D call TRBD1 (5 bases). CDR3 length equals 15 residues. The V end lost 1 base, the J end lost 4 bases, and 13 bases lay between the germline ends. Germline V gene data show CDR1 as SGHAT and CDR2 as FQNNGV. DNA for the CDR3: TGTGCCAGCAGCTTAGGGGTTCAGGGCCGCTATGGCTACACCTTC. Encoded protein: CASSLGVQGRYGYTF.

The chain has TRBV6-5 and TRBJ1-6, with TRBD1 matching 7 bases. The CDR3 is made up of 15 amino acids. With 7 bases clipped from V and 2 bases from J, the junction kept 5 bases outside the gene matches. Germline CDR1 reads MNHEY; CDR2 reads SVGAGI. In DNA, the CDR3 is TGTGCCAGCACCGTAACAGGGGCCTATAATTCACCCCTCCACTTT. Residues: CASTVTGAYNSPLHF.

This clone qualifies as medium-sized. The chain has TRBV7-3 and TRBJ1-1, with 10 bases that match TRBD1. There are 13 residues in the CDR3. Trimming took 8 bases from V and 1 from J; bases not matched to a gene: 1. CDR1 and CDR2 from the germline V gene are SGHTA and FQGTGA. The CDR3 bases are TGTGCCAGCCGACAGGGGGCGAACACTGAAGCTTTCTTT. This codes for CASRQGANTEAFF.

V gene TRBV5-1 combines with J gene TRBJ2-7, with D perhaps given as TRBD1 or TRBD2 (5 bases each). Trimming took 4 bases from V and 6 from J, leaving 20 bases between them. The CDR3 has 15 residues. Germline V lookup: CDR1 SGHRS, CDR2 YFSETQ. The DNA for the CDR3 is TGCGCCAGCAGCGCCCGGGACCCAACAACGGGCGAGCAGTACTTC. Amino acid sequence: CASSARDPTTGEQYF.

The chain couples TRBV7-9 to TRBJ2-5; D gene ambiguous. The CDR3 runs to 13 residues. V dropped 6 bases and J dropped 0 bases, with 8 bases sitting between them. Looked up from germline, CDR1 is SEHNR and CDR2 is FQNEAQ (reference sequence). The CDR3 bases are TGTGCCAGCAGTCTCCGGGACCAAGAGACCCAGTACTTC. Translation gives CASSLRDQETQYF.

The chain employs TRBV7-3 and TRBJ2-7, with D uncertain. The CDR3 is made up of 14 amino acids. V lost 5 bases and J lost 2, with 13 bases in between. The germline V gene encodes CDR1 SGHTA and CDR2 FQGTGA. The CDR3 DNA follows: TGTGCCAGCAGCCTATACGGCAGGCCCTACGAGCAGTACTTC. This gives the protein CASSLYGRPYEQYF.

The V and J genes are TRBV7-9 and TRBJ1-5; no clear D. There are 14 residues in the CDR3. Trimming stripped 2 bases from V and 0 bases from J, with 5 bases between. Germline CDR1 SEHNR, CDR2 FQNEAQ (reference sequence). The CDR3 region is CASSLMGSNQPQHF. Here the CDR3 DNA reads TGTGCCAGCAGCTTAATGGGTAGCAATCAGCCCCAGCATTTT.

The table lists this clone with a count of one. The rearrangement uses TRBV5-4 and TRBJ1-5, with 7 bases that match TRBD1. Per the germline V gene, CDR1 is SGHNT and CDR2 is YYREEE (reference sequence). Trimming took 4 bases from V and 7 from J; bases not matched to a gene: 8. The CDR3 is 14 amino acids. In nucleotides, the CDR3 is TGTGCCAGCAGCAACGACAGGGCGGAGCAGCCCCAGCATTTT. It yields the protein CASSNDRAEQPQHF.

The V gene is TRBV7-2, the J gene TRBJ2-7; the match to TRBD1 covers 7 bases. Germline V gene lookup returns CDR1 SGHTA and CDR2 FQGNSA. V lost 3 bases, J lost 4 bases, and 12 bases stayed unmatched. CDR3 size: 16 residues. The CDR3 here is CASSFRPGTAGYEQYF. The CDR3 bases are TGTGCCAGCAGCTTTAGACCCGGGACAGCTGGATACGAGCAGTACTTC.

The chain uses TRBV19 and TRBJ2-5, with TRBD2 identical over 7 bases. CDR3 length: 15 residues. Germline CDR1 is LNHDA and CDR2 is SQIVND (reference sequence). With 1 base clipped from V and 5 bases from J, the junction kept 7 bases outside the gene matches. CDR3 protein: CASSIGRWREETQYF. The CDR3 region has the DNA TGTGCCAGTAGTATAGGACGTTGGCGGGAGGAGACCCAGTACTTC.

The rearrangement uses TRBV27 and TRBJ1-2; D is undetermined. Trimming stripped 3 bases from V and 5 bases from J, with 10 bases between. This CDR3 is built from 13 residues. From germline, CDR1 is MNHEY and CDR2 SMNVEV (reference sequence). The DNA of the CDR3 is TGTGCCAGCAGTTTTGGGCATCGGTATGGCTACACCTTC. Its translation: CASSFGHRYGYTF.

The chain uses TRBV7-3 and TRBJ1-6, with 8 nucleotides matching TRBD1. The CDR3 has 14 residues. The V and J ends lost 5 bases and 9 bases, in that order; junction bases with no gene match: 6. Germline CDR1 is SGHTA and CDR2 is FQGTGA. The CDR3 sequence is CASSPGQGGSPLHF. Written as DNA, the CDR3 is TGTGCCAGCAGCCCTGGACAGGGTGGTTCACCCCTCCACTTT.

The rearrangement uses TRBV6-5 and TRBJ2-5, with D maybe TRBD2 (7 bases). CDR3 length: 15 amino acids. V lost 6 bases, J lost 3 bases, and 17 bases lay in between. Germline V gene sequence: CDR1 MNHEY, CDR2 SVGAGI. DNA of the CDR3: TGTGCCAGCAGGAACGCGGGGGCCTTCAAAGAGACCCAGTACTTC. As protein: CASRNAGAFKETQYF.

The CDR3 spells CASSPLAGDGQPQHF. DNA for the CDR3: TGTGCCAGTAGCCCTCTCGCGGGGGACGGTCAGCCCCAGCATTTT. V and J are TRBV19 and TRBJ1-5; D is possibly TRBD1 (5 bases). The ends were cut back, 6 bases at V and 6 bases at J, with 18 bases in the middle. This CDR3 region has 15 residues. Germline CDR1 reads LNHDA; CDR2 reads SQIVND (reference sequence).

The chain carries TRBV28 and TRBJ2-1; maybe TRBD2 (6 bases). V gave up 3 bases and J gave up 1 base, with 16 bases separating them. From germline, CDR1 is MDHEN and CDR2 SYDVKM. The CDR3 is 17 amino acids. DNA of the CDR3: TGTGCCAGCAGTTTGATGGGAGCGGGTCTGTCCTACAATGAGCAGTTCTTC. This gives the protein CASSLMGAGLSYNEQFF.

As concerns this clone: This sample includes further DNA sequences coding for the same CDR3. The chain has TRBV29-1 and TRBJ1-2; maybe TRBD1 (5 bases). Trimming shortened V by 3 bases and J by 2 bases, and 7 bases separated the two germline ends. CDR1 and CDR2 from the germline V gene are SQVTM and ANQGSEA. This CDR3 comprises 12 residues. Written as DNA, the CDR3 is TGCAGCGTTGAGGAGGGGAACTATGGCTACACCTTC. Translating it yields CSVEEGNYGYTF.

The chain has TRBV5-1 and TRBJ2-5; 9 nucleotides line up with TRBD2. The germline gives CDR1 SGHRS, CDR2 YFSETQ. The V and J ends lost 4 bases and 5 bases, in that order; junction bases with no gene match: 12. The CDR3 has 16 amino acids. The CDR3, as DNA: TGCGCCAGCAGCAACGAATTGCTAGCGGGATACGAGACCCAGTACTTC. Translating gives CASSNELLAGYETQYF.

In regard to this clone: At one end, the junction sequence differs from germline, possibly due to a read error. Here the CDR3 reads CASSQDLTQRGGVF. CDR3 in DNA: TGCGCCAGCAGCCAAGATCTTACCCAGCGGGGGGGCGTCTTC. This sequence joins TRBV4-1 and TRBJ2-1, with 10 bases identical to TRBD2. CDR3 length equals 14 residues. Germline CDR1 reads MGHRA; CDR2 reads YSYEKL.

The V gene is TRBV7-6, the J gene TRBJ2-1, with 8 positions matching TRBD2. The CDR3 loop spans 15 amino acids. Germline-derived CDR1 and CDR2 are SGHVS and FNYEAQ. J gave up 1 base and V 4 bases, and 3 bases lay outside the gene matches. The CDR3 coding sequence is TGTGCCAGCAGCTCCTTAGCGGGGTCCTACAATGAGCAGTTCTTC. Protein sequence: CASSSLAGSYNEQFF.

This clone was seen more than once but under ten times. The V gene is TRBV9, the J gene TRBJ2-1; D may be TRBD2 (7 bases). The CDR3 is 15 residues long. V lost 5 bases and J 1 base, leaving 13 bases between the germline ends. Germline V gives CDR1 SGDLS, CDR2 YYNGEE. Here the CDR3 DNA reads TGTGCCAGCAGTCGCGGGGGCAGATCCTACAATGAGCAGTTCTTC. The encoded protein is CASSRGGRSYNEQFF.

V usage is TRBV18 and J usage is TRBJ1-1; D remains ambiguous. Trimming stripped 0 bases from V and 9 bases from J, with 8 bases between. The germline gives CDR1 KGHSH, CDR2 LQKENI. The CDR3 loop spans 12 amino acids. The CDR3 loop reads CASSPPGTQAFF. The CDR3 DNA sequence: TGTGCCAGCTCACCACCGGGCACCCAAGCTTTCTTT.

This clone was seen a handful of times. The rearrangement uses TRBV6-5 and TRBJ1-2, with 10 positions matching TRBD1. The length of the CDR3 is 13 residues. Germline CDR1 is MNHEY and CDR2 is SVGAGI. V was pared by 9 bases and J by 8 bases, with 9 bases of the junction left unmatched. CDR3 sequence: CASQGQGGNGYTF. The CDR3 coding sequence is TGTGCCAGTCAAGGACAGGGGGGGAACGGCTACACCTTC.

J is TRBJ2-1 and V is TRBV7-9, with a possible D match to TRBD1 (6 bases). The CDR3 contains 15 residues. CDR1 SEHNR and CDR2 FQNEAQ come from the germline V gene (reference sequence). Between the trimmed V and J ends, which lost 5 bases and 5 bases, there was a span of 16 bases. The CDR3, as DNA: TGTGCCAGCAGCCCGTCGACAGGTTCCCACAATGAGCAGTTCTTC. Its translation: CASSPSTGSHNEQFF.

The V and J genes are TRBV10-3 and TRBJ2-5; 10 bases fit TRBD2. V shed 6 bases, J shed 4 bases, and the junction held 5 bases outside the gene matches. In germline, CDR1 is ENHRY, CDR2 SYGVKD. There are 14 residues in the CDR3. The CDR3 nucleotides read TGTGCCATCAGCATAGCGGGGGGCAGAGAGACCCAGTACTTC. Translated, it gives CAISIAGGRETQYF.

The CDR3 reads CASSVRIGYGYTF. DNA of the CDR3: TGTGCCAGCAGTGTGCGGATAGGCTATGGCTACACCTTC. The chain joins TRBV2 to TRBJ1-2; D is ambiguous. The ends were cut back, 4 bases at V and 4 bases at J, with 10 bases in the middle. The germline CDR1 and CDR2 sequences are SNHLY and FYNNEI. This CDR3 contains 13 residues.

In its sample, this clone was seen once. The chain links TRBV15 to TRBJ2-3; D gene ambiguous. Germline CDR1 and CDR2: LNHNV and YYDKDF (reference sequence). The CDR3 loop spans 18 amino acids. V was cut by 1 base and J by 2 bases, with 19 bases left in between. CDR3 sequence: CATSRGQLAVTYTDTQYF. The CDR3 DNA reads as TGTGCCACCAGCAGAGGGCAGCTGGCCGTCACTTACACAGATACGCAGTATTTT. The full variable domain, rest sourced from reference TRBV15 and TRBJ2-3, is DAMVIQNPRYQVTQFGKPVTLSCSQTLNHNVMYWYQQKSSQAPKLLFHYYDKDFNNEADTPDNFQSRRPNTSFCFLDIRSPGLGDTAMYLCATSRGQLAVTYTDTQYFGPGTRLTVL.

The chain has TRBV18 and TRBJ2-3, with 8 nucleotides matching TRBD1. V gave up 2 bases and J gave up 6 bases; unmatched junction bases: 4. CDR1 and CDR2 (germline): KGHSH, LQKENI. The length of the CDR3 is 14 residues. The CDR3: CASSPGTGSDTQYF. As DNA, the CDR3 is TGTGCCAGCTCACCAGGGACAGGCTCGGATACGCAGTATTTT.

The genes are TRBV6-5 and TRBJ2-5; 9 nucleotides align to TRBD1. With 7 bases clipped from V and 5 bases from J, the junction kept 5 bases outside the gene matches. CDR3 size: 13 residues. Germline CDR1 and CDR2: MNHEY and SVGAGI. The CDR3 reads CASTRDRVETQYF. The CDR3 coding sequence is TGTGCCAGCACCCGGGACAGGGTTGAGACCCAGTACTTC.

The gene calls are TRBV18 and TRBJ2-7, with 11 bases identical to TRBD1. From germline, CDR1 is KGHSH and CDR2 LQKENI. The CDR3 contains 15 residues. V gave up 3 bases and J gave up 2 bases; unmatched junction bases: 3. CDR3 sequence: CASSPGTGGPYEQYF. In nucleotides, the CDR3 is TGTGCCAGCTCACCCGGGACAGGGGGTCCCTACGAGCAGTACTTC.

CDR3 region: CASERTGGSGELFF. In DNA form, the CDR3 reads TGTGCCAGCGAAAGGACAGGGGGCAGCGGGGAGCTGTTTTTT. The rearrangement joins TRBV6-1 to TRBJ2-2; 11 nucleotides agree with TRBD1. Looked up from germline, CDR1 is MNHNS and CDR2 is SASEGT. Trimming cost V 8 bases and J 7 bases; bases outside gene matches: 6. CDR3 length equals 14 residues.